This T cell receptor (beta chain) was captured by sequencing in a study of CD8+ T cells in alopecia areata. As for the study in general: Tofacitinib therapy lasting 6 to 18 months was followed by 6 months off drug.

The treatment was: oral pan-JAK inhibitor, 5-10 mg twice daily. The authors extracted RNA and reverse transcribed it into cDNA as the sequencing template. Here immunoSEQ multiplex PCR was the method, and the copy in TCRdb shows in-frame clones only, minus some. The table records under 150,000 clones, around 60% of them present only once. This CDR3 contains 13 residues. V trimming: 2 bases; J trimming: 9 bases; junction bases outside the gene matches: 2. Germline CDR1 MDHEN, CDR2 SYDVKM. V is TRBV28 and J is TRBJ2-1, with TRBD2 matching 9 bases. This receptor was obtained from a human donor with alopecia areata. Sequenced here: CD4+ T cells sorted from blood, sampled at week 4, from a patient treated with tofacitinib. The CDR3 reads CASSLPGLAEQFF. The CDR3 DNA reads TGTGCCAGCAGTTTACCGGGACTAGCTGAGCAGTTCTTC.